Listed below are T cell receptor beta chains from one sample, sequenced in a study of blood T cell repertoires in COVID-19. Repertoires were generated with immunoSEQ multiplex PCR, while TCRdb's copy carries only in-frame clones and drops some. Among about 68,000 clones listed, around nine tenths were seen once. The sample was peripheral blood. The receptors were sampled from a human donor in a cohort sampled during active COVID-19. The conserved cysteine and the conserved F or W are not part of the CDR3 here.

TRBV2	TRBJ2-7	ARDILEGHEQY
TRBV18	TRBJ1-3	ASSTTGKGGNTIY
TRBV24-1	TRBJ1-6	ATSDASTGTNSPLH
TRBV29-1	TRBJ2-3	SVSGGSGTDTQY
TRBV11-3	TRBJ2-2	ASSLDGTGELF
TRBV19	TRBJ1-5	ASSILGPQPQH
TRBV2	TRBJ2-1	AGKREGRYEQF
TRBV11-2	TRBJ1-2	ASSFHKGEFNGYT
TRBV28	TRBJ2-1	ASSSNSRPWNEQF
TRBV2	TRBJ2-1	ASSELAESYNEQF
TRBV6-5	TRBJ1-5	ASTDRVTSNQPQH
TRBV7-2	TRBJ1-2	ASSLEGGRGYT
TRBV10-1	TRBJ1-5	ASNRGPNQPQH